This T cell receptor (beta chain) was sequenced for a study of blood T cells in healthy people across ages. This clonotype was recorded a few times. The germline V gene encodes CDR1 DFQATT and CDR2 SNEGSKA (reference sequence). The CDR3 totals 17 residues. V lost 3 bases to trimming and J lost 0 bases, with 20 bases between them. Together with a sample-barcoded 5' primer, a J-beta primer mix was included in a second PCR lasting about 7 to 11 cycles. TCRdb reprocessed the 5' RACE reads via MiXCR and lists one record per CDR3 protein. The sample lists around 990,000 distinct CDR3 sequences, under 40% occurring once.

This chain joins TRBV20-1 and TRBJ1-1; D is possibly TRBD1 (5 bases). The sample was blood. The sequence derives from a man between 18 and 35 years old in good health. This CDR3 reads CSARENQGGLMNTEAFF. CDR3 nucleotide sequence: TGCAGTGCTAGGGAAAACCAGGGAGGTCTCATGAACACTGAAGCTTTCTTT.